These T cell receptor beta chains were read from a single sample in a study of T cells after yellow fever vaccination. Each CDR3 protein is one row after TCRdb ran MiXCR on the 5' RACE reads. The sample lists approximately 160,000 distinct CDR3 sequences; roughly 9% were seen once. The specimen was CD8+ T cells sorted from PBMCs, collected 45 days after the yellow fever booster vaccination. All receptors come from a man between 18 and 35 years old who received the YFV17D yellow fever vaccine. CDR3s include the opening cysteine and the closing phenylalanine or tryptophan. The D gene is left open where the match is weak. Clone size, where shown, is once, few, many, or a class for clones that have expanded.

j_call	v_call	d_call	clone_size	cdr3_nt	cdr3_aa
TRBJ2-1	TRBV6-2/TRBV6-3	TRBD2	few	TGTGCCACCAAAAGCGGGACTAGGGACCCCAATGAGCAGTTCTTC	CATKSGTRDPNEQFF
TRBJ2-5	TRBV29-1	NA	NA	TGCAGCGTTGAGTTTGGAACAGCTCAAGAGACCCAGTACTTC	CSVEFGTAQETQYF
TRBJ2-7	TRBV5-1	TRBD1	NA	TGCGCCAGCAGCTTCAGTGAGGACAGGTCATCCTACGAGCAGTACTTC	CASSFSEDRSSYEQYF
TRBJ2-5	TRBV5-5	TRBD1	NA	TGTGCCAGCAGCCGCGGGACAGGGCGTGAGACCCAGTACTTC	CASSRGTGRETQYF
TRBJ2-7	TRBV20-1	NA	few	TGCAGTGCTAGAGATGCAGAAAGGGTCTCAGACGAGCAGTACTTC	CSARDAERVSDEQYF
TRBJ2-5	TRBV7-9	NA	few	TGTGCCAGCCCGGGACTCCAAGAGACCCAGTACTTC	CASPGLQETQYF
TRBJ2-3	TRBV4-2	TRBD2	many	TGTGCCAGCAGCCAAGATCCCCAGCGGGGAAGCACAGATACGCAGTATTTT	CASSQDPQRGSTDTQYF
TRBJ2-5	TRBV6-2/TRBV6-3	NA	few	TGTGCCAGCATTATTGGGCTGGTAGAGACCCAGTACTTC	CASIIGLVETQYF
TRBJ1-3	TRBV20-1	NA	NA	NA	CSARPVLGVSGNTIYF
TRBJ2-7	TRBV27	TRBD1	NA	TGTGCCAGCATGGGACAGCCACACTACGAGCAGTACTTC	CASMGQPHYEQYF
TRBJ2-7	TRBV7-9	NA	NA	TGTGCCAGCAGCTCGGGGAGTGGAGTGAACTCCTACGAGCAGTACTTC	CASSSGSGVNSYEQYF
TRBJ1-6	TRBV4-1	NA	many	TGCGCCAGCAGCCAAGCTTCCCCAGGGGCGTATTCACCCCTCCACTTT	CASSQASPGAYSPLHF
TRBJ2-1	TRBV3-1	NA	few	TGTGCCAGCACAGAGGGTTCCGCCTACAATGAGCAGTTCTTC	CASTEGSAYNEQFF
TRBJ2-5	TRBV5-1	NA	few	TGCGCCAGCAGCTTATCCCGGATGTCCGACCTCCCGGGGGAGACCCAGTACTTC	CASSLSRMSDLPGETQYF
TRBJ2-3	TRBV27	NA	NA	TGTGCCAGCAGTTTACTCGACAGGCCAGATACGCAGTATTTT	CASSLLDRPDTQYF
TRBJ1-2	TRBV9	NA	few	TGTGCCAGCAGCGGGACAGTGGATTTCCACTATGGCTACACCTTC	CASSGTVDFHYGYTF
TRBJ2-1	TRBV6-2/TRBV6-3	NA	few	TGTGCCAGCCAGGAAGGACCCTACAATGAGCAGTTCTTC	CASQEGPYNEQFF
TRBJ2-1	TRBV7-6	TRBD1	NA	TGTGCCAGCAGTTTTACTGGGACAGGACCGTCCAATGAGCAGTTCTTC	CASSFTGTGPSNEQFF
TRBJ1-1	TRBV18	TRBD1	NA	TGTGCCAGCTCGCCAAGACAGGGAGGCGCGGTCGGCACTGAAGCTTTCTTT	CASSPRQGGAVGTEAFF
TRBJ2-3	TRBV24-1	NA	few	TGTGCCAGTGATTTTCCGGAAGGGCCAAGCGCAGATACGCAGTATTTT	CASDFPEGPSADTQYF
TRBJ1-1	TRBV5-6	TRBD1	few	TGTGCCAGCAGCTTGTGGTTGGGACAGCACAACACTGAAGCTTTCTTT	CASSLWLGQHNTEAFF
TRBJ2-3	TRBV6-5	TRBD1	few	TGTGCCACCCGTAGGGGGCCAGATACGCAGTATTTT	CATRRGPDTQYF
TRBJ1-1	TRBV5-1	TRBD1	NA	TGCGCCAGCCAAATTCGGGACAGGGGGATGAACACTGAAGCTTTCTTT	CASQIRDRGMNTEAFF
TRBJ2-1	TRBV4-2	TRBD1	NA	TGTGCCAGCAGCCACGGACAGGGGTGGGATGAGCAGTTCTTC	CASSHGQGWDEQFF
TRBJ1-1	TRBV6-5	TRBD1	many	TGTGCCAGCAGTTACTCAGGGCCAGGGGGTGAAGCTTTCTTT	CASSYSGPGGEAFF
TRBJ1-1	TRBV4-3	NA	NA	TGCGCCAGCAGCCAAGTTCAGGGAAGAGAGACTGAAGCTTTCTTT	CASSQVQGRETEAFF
TRBJ2-2	TRBV27	TRBD2	NA	TGTGCCAGCAGTTATAGCGGGGGGGAAGCGAACACCGGGGAGCTGTTTTTT	CASSYSGGEANTGELFF
TRBJ2-1	TRBV9	NA	few	TGTGCCAGCAGCGTAGAAGGCGGATCCTACAATGAGCAGTTCTTC	CASSVEGGSYNEQFF
TRBJ2-1	TRBV6-6	NA	many	TGTGCCAGCACCCTTAGCACAGGGTTTGATGAGCAGTTCTTC	CASTLSTGFDEQFF
TRBJ2-3	TRBV27	TRBD1	NA	TGTGCCAGCAGCTTGACAGGGAGAACGCAGTATTTT	CASSLTGRTQYF
TRBJ2-3	TRBV24-1	TRBD1	NA	TGTGCCACCAGTGACTCAACCGAGGACAGGGGCACAGATACGCAGTATTTT	CATSDSTEDRGTDTQYF
TRBJ2-1	TRBV5-4	NA	many	TGTGCCAGCAGCTTGGCGGAGGGGCTGCTAAGGATTGGTGAGCAGTTCTTC	CASSLAEGLLRIGEQFF
TRBJ2-5	TRBV7-9	TRBD2	few	TGTGCCAGCAGCGGATGGGGGACTAGCGGGGGGTTGCAAGAGACCCAGTACTTC	CASSGWGTSGGLQETQYF
TRBJ2-1	TRBV4-1	NA	NA	TGCGCCAGCAGCCAAGTAGGCGTATTCAACAATGAGCAGTTCTTC	CASSQVGVFNNEQFF
TRBJ1-5	TRBV5-6	NA	few	TGTGCCAGCAGCTTGGGGACCCGAGCCAATCAGCCCCAGCATTTT	CASSLGTRANQPQHF
TRBJ2-1	TRBV9	TRBD1	few	TGTGCCAGCAGCGAGGGGGGGACAGGGATCGTTGAGCAGTTCTTC	CASSEGGTGIVEQFF
TRBJ2-7	TRBV7-6	TRBD1	few	TGTGCCAGCGGCGCTAGACAGGGCAGGGAGCAGTACTTC	CASGARQGREQYF
TRBJ1-6	TRBV19	NA	few	TGTGCCAGTAGGGCAGACAGGTTTCGTAATTCACCCCTCCACTTT	CASRADRFRNSPLHF
TRBJ1-2	TRBV9	NA	NA	TGTGCCAGCAGCGTAGTACATCCGGGAGACTATGGCTACACCTTC	CASSVVHPGDYGYTF
TRBJ1-6	TRBV4-2	TRBD1	NA	TGTGCCAGCAGCCTACCGCTGGACAGGGGCCCGGGGGATGTAGGTTCACCCCTCCACTTT	CASSLPLDRGPGDVGSPLHF
TRBJ2-1	TRBV12-3/TRBV12-4	NA	NA	TGTGCCAGCAGTTTGCTCCGATGGTCCAATGAGCAGTTCTTC	CASSLLRWSNEQFF
TRBJ2-7	TRBV7-9	NA	NA	TGTGCCAGCAGCCCTTGGACTGGCGCCTACGAGCAGTACTTC	CASSPWTGAYEQYF
TRBJ2-1	TRBV20-1	NA	few	TGCAGTGTTCGAGAGTGGAATGAGCAGTTCTTC	CSVREWNEQFF
TRBJ2-7	TRBV7-2	TRBD1	many	TGTGCCAGTGGACAGGTGAAATACGAGCAGTACTTC	CASGQVKYEQYF
TRBJ2-2	TRBV11-3	TRBD2	NA	TGTGCCAGCAGCTTAACGACTAGCGGCACCGGGGAGCTGTTTTTT	CASSLTTSGTGELFF
TRBJ2-7	TRBV3-1	TRBD1	NA	TGTGCCAGCAGCCAAGAGGGGACAGTGAACTACGAGCAGTACTTC	CASSQEGTVNYEQYF
TRBJ1-1	TRBV7-6	NA	NA	TGTGCCAGCAGCTTAGATCCGGGTAACACTGAAGCTTTCTTT	CASSLDPGNTEAFF
TRBJ2-7	TRBV6-6	TRBD2	NA	TGTGCCAGCAGCCACGCACTAGCGGGGGTCTCCTACGAGCAGTACTTC	CASSHALAGVSYEQYF
TRBJ2-7	TRBV4-1	TRBD1	few	TGCGCCAGCAGCCGGGAGACAGGGAGCTCCTACGAGCAGTACTTC	CASSRETGSSYEQYF
TRBJ1-2	TRBV5-1	TRBD1	few	TGCGCCAGCAGCTGGTTGACAGGGACGGATGGCTACACCTTC	CASSWLTGTDGYTF
TRBJ2-7	TRBV29-1	TRBD1	few	TGCAGCGTGGGAAGGGACAGCCGAACCTACGAGCAGTACTTC	CSVGRDSRTYEQYF
TRBJ2-7	TRBV5-6	TRBD1	once	TGTGCCAGCAGCTTGTTGGACAGGGGGAACGAGCAGTACTTC	CASSLLDRGNEQYF
TRBJ2-3	TRBV6-6	NA	few	TGTGCCAGCAGCCCAGCCGGGGCGGGGATCACAGATACGCAGTATTTT	CASSPAGAGITDTQYF
TRBJ1-1	TRBV6-5	NA	few	TGTGCCAGCAGTATCCGTATGAACACTGAAGCTTTCTTT	CASSIRMNTEAFF
TRBJ2-5	TRBV4-3	NA	many	TGCGCCAGCAGCCAAGATTTCCAGGGGAGGTCGATAAAGACCCAGTACTTC	CASSQDFQGRSIKTQYF
TRBJ2-1	TRBV7-9	NA	NA	TGTGCCAGCAGCTTTCGGACGGGAACTCACAATGAGCAGTTCTTC	CASSFRTGTHNEQFF
TRBJ2-5	TRBV12-3/TRBV12-4	NA	many	TGTGCCAGCAGTTTTGATGGGGTAAAGACCCAGTACTTC	CASSFDGVKTQYF
TRBJ2-5	TRBV7-9	TRBD1	few	TGTGCCATCACGGGGGACAGGTCTGCGAGGCAAGAGACCCAGTACTTC	CAITGDRSARQETQYF
TRBJ2-1	TRBV29-1	TRBD2	many	TGCAGCGCTGATAGTGCGGGGGGGCGGAGTGAGCAGTTCTTC	CSADSAGGRSEQFF